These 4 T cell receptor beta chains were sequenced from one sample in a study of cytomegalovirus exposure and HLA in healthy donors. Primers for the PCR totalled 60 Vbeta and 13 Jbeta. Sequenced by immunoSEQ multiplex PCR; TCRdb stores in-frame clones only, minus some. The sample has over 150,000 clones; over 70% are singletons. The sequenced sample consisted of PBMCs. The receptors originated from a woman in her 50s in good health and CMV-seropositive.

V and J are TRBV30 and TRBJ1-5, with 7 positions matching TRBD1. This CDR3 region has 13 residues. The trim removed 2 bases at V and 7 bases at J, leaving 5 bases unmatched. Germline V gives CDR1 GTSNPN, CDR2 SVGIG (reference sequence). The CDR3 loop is CAWSQGEDQPQHF. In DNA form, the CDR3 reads TGTGCCTGGAGTCAGGGGGAGGACCAGCCCCAGCATTTT.

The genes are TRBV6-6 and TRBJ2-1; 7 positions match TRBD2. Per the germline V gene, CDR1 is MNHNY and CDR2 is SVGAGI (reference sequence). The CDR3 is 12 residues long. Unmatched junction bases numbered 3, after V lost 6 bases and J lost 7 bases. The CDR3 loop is CASRPGGNEQFF. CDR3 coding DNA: TGTGCCAGCAGGCCCGGGGGGAATGAGCAGTTCTTC.

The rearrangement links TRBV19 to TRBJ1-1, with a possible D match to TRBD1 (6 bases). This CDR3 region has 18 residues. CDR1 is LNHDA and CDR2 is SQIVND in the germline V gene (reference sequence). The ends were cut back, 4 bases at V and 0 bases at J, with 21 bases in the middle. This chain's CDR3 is CASSKGGVGRSMNTEAFF. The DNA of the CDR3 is TGTGCCAGTAGTAAGGGGGGGGTGGGGAGGTCCATGAACACTGAAGCTTTCTTT.

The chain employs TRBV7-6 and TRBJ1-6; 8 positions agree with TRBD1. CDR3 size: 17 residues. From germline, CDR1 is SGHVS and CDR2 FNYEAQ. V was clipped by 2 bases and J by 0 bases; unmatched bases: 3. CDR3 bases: TGTGCCAGCAGCTTACGGGACAGGAGCTCCTATAATTCACCCCTCCACTTT. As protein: CASSLRDRSSYNSPLHF.